This entry concerns a single T cell receptor (beta chain). This sample was taken from a study of blood T cell repertoires in COVID-19. Study overall: There were acute and convalescent COVID-19 samples, and they came from the United States, Italy and Spain. PBMCs, B-cell-depleted T cells, or T cells were the source of the cDNA or gDNA that made up the material.

V was shortened by 6 bases and J by 2 bases, with 17 bases between the two germline ends. The CDR3 is 15 residues long. Germline CDR1 MNHEY, CDR2 SVGEGT. As handled by the study authors: Amplification of reference gene primers was used by the study to estimate nucleated cell counts. Using immunoSEQ multiplex PCR, the repertoire was profiled, and TCRdb retains in-frame clones only, with some absent. V and J calls and clone size follow that table, whereas D and trimming were derived from the DNA. The repertoire includes 150,000 to 200,000 clones, roughly 87% of them detected once, and around 1.5% sits in the top ten.

The specimen was peripheral blood. J is TRBJ2-7 and V is TRBV6-2 or TRBV6-3, with a possible D match to TRBD1 (6 bases). The TCR was taken from a woman aged 45-60 years with acute or convalescent COVID-19. The CDR3 bases are TGTGCCAGCAGCCCACGAAGAGACAGGACCTACGAGCAGTACTTC. Translated: CASSPRRDRTYEQYF.